The 17 T cell receptor beta chains listed next were all sequenced from one sample in a study of human T cells and chemical hapten exposure. TCRdb fed the RACE reads into MiXCR, producing one record per CDR3 protein. Of fewer than 500,000 distinct CDR3 sequences in the sample, more than 4.5% were seen once. Regarding time point: patch test 1, 2 weeks after DPC sensitization. Indicated treatment: therapeutic diphenylcyclopropenone sensitization with weekly scalp DPC. Sequencing used whole blood, obtained in connection with sensitization to the hapten diphenylcyclopropenone (DPC). The receptor source for this set is a woman in her forties or fifties with alopecia areata. Some clones in this sample may be carry-over from other donors' samples.

This clonotype was seen at least ten times. V and J are TRBV12-3 or TRBV12-4 and TRBJ1-1; D is ambiguous. Trimming removed 5 bases at V and 10 bases at J, with 14 bases between. This CDR3 is 12 amino acids long. CDR3 in DNA: TGTGCCAGCAGTCCTAGGGCAGGCCGAGCTTTCTTT. Its translation: CASSPRAGRAFF.

This clonotype was detected ten times or more. The genes are TRBV3-1 and TRBJ1-2, with 7 bases aligning to TRBD1. From germline, CDR1 is LGHDT and CDR2 YNNKEL (reference sequence). V lost 0 bases, J lost 5 bases, and 9 bases stayed unmatched. The CDR3 covers 16 residues. The CDR3 reads CASSQEGGQSSYGYTF. The CDR3 DNA reads TGTGCCAGCAGCCAAGAAGGGGGACAGTCGAGTTATGGCTACACCTTC.

The V and J genes are TRBV5-1 and TRBJ1-1; D is possibly TRBD1 (6 bases). V gave up 4 bases and J gave up 2 bases, with 15 bases separating them. Per germline, CDR1 SGHRS and CDR2 YFSETQ. This CDR3 has 15 residues. CDR3 nucleotide sequence: TGCGCCAGCAGCCCGGCGGGCAGGGGCAACACTGAAGCTTTCTTT. The encoded protein is CASSPAGRGNTEAFF.

This clonotype was recorded many times. The chain recombines TRBV27 with TRBJ2-7; 11 nucleotides match TRBD2. V trimming: 6 bases; J trimming: 7 bases; junction bases outside the gene matches: 8. The CDR3 runs 14 residues. The germline gives CDR1 MNHEY, CDR2 SMNVEV (reference sequence). The CDR3 spells CASRGTSGGREQYF. CDR3 DNA: TGTGCCAGCAGGGGGACTAGCGGAGGTCGGGAGCAGTACTTC.

This clonotype has ten or more counts. The chain carries TRBV6-5 and TRBJ2-1; TRBD2 matches 13 bases. V dropped 4 bases and J dropped 0; count of bases not matched to a gene: 6. The CDR3 is 18 residues long. The germline V gene has CDR1 MNHEY and CDR2 SVGAGI. The CDR3 DNA reads as TGTGCCAGCAGTTCACTAGCGGGAGGGCAAAGCTCCTACAATGAGCAGTTCTTC. Protein sequence: CASSSLAGGQSSYNEQFF.

Details on this clonotype: A read error is possible here, since a much larger clone lies one base away. This chain connects TRBV27 to TRBJ2-3, with D possibly being TRBD2 (5 bases). The CDR3 length is 16 residues. Germline CDR1 is MNHEY and CDR2 is SMNVEV (reference sequence). CDR3 nucleotides: TGTGCCAGCAGTTTATCGTTGGCTCCTAGCACAGAAACGCAGTATTTT. Protein: CASSLSLAPSTETQYF.

This clonotype was detected many times. The V call is TRBV2, the J call TRBJ2-1; 8 bases map to TRBD1. CDR1 SNHLY and CDR2 FYNNEI come from the germline V gene. The CDR3 contains 14 residues. V dropped 11 bases and J dropped 9; count of bases not matched to a gene: 15. In DNA, the CDR3 is TGTGCCGCTAAAGGCGGGTGGGACAGGAGTGAGCAGTTCTTC. Residues: CAAKGGWDRSEQFF.

There are many counts of this clonotype. CDR3 nucleotide sequence: TGCAGCGTTGCGGCCAAAGAAAGCAATCAGCCCCAGCATTTT. This codes for CSVAAKESNQPQHF. The chain couples TRBV29-1 to TRBJ1-5; D not resolved. This CDR3 region has 14 residues. CDR1 is SQVTM and CDR2 is ANQGSEA in the germline V gene. The V end was cut by 4 bases, the J end by 1 base, with 11 bases between.

This clonotype has ten or more counts. The chain is built from TRBV28 and TRBJ1-1, with unresolved D. Germline CDR1 is MDHEN and CDR2 is SYDVKM. V was shortened by 3 bases and J by 3 bases, with 5 bases between the two germline ends. CDR3 length equals 12 residues. DNA for the CDR3: TGTGCCAGCAGTTTGGAACACACTGAAGCTTTCTTT. Protein product: CASSLEHTEAFF. Drawing the rest from reference TRBV28 and TRBJ1-1, the complete variable domain is DVKVTQSSRYLVKRTGEKVFLECVQDMDHENMFWYRQDPGLGLRLIYFSYDVKMKEKGDIPEGYSVSREKKERFSLILESASTNQTSMYLCASSLEHTEAFFGQGTRLTVV.

This clonotype has ten or more counts. The chain combines TRBV27 with TRBJ2-6; no reliable D call. The CDR3 contains 13 residues. The V and J ends lost 7 bases and 4 bases respectively, with 8 bases between them. From germline, CDR1 is MNHEY and CDR2 SMNVEV (reference sequence). The CDR3 is CASTERGANVLTF. CDR3 DNA sequence: TGTGCCAGCACCGAACGGGGGGCCAACGTCCTGACTTTC.

This clonotype has ten or more counts. The V call is TRBV7-2, the J call TRBJ2-7; 9 nucleotides match TRBD1. Germline V gene data show CDR1 as SGHTA and CDR2 as FQGNSA. Losses at the gene ends were 2 bases for V and 4 bases for J; bases not matched to a gene: 6. This CDR3 has 15 residues. The CDR3 reads CASSLSGTGIYEQYF. CDR3 DNA: TGTGCCAGCAGCTTATCCGGGACAGGGATTTACGAGCAGTACTTC.

The chain is built from TRBV7-2 and TRBJ2-1; D gene uncertain. Germline loops: CDR1 SGHTA, CDR2 FQGNSA. The V gene lost 1 base and the J gene lost 12 bases, with 7 bases spanning the gap. The CDR3 contains 11 residues. The CDR3 sequence: CASSLGVGQFF. The DNA of the CDR3 is TGTGCCAGCAGCTTAGGGGTCGGGCAGTTCTTC. The complete variable domain, with remaining parts taken from reference TRBV7-2 and TRBJ2-1, reads GAGVSQSPSNKVTEKGKDVELRCDPISGHTALYWYRQSLGQGLEFLIYFQGNSAPDKSGLPSDRFSAERTGGSVSTLTIQRTQQEDSAVYLCASSLGVGQFFGPGTRLTVL.

This clonotype was seen more than once but under ten times. The chain is built from TRBV6-5 and TRBJ1-1, with D possibly matching TRBD1 (5 bases). The germline CDR1 and CDR2 sequences are MNHEY and SVGAGI. Trimming pared 4 bases from V and 1 base from J, leaving 10 bases between. The CDR3 spans 14 residues. The chain's CDR3 is CASSLQDPNTEAFF. The CDR3 DNA reads TGTGCCAGCAGTTTACAGGATCCGAACACTGAAGCTTTCTTT.

This clonotype was observed a few times. The chain has TRBV11-2 and TRBJ2-1, with 9 bases that match TRBD2. Looked up from germline, CDR1 is SGHAT and CDR2 is FQNNGV. The CDR3 runs 16 residues. With V trimmed by 0 bases and J by 3 bases, 3 bases remained unmatched. The CDR3, as DNA: TGTGCCAGCAGCTTAGAGCCTAGCGGGAACTACAATGAGCAGTTCTTC. It is translated as CASSLEPSGNYNEQFF. The variable domain in full, completed from reference TRBV11-2 and TRBJ2-1, reads EAGVAQSPRYKIIEKRQSVAFWCNPISGHATLYWYQQILGQGPKLLIQFQNNGVVDDSQLPKDRFSAERLKGVDSTLKIQPAKLEDSAVYLCASSLEPSGNYNEQFFGPGTRLTVL.

This clonotype has a handful of counts. The genes are TRBV28 and TRBJ1-2, with TRBD1 matching over 8 bases. The CDR3 runs to 15 residues. Looked up from germline, CDR1 is MDHEN and CDR2 is SYDVKM. J lost 7 bases, V lost 3 bases, and 10 bases had no gene match. The CDR3 nucleotides read TGTGCCAGCAGTTTTCCCACCGGGACAGGCGGTGGCTACACCTTC. The encoded protein is CASSFPTGTGGGYTF.

In its sample, this clonotype was seen a few times. The chain uses TRBV4-2 and TRBJ2-3, with 8 bases matching TRBD1. CDR3 length: 16 residues. The V segment lost 2 bases and the J segment 2 bases; nucleotides outside the gene matches: 6. The germline V gene has CDR1 LGHNA and CDR2 YNFKEQ. The CDR3 DNA is TGTGCCAGCAGCCAACAAGGACAGGGCGTCACAGATACGCAGTATTTT. Protein product: CASSQQGQGVTDTQYF.

This clonotype was picked up a small number of times. The chain couples TRBV7-2 to TRBJ1-6, with TRBD1 identical over 7 bases. This CDR3 spans 16 amino acids. The germline CDR1 and CDR2 sequences are SGHTA and FQGNSA. The trim removed 5 bases at V and 2 bases at J, leaving 6 bases unmatched. The CDR3 coding sequence is TGTGCCAGCAGCCCCGCCCAGGGGGCCTATAATTCACCCCTCCACTTT. Its protein is CASSPAQGAYNSPLHF. Full variable domain (rest looked up from reference TRBV7-2 and TRBJ1-6): GAGVSQSPSNKVTEKGKDVELRCDPISGHTALYWYRQSLGQGLEFLIYFQGNSAPDKSGLPSDRFSAERTGGSVSTLTIQRTQQEDSAVYLCASSPAQGAYNSPLHFGNGTRLTVT.